Listed below are T cell receptor beta chains from one sample, sequenced in a study of cytomegalovirus exposure and HLA in healthy donors. The assay was immunoSEQ multiplex PCR, and TCRdb's table has in-frame clones only and misses some. The table shows over 95,000 clones, with 67% occurring only once. The sequencing input was PBMCs. The origin of the receptors is a man younger than 30 in good health and CMV-seropositive. Each CDR3 is given with its conserved first and last residue. The order of the fields is clone size, D gene, V gene, J gene, CDR3 DNA, CDR3 protein. D genes are given only for firm matches. Only part of the rows carry a size: once, few, many, or a class if the clone is expanded.

clone size: few; D gene: NA; V gene: TRBV6-5; J gene: TRBJ2-3; CDR3 DNA: TGTGCCAGCAGTTACGGCACCACAAGCACAGATACGCAGTATTTT; CDR3 protein: CASSYGTTSTDTQYF
clone size: NA; D gene: NA; V gene: TRBV5-6; J gene: TRBJ1-3; CDR3 DNA: TGTGCCAGCAGCTTGGGACAGGTCCTCTCTGGAAACACCATATATTTT; CDR3 protein: CASSLGQVLSGNTIYF
clone size: NA; D gene: NA; V gene: TRBV6-1; J gene: TRBJ2-2; CDR3 DNA: TGTGCCAGCAGTGGCTTTCACATGACCGGGGAGCTGTTTTTT; CDR3 protein: CASSGFHMTGELFF
clone size: NA; D gene: NA; V gene: TRBV19; J gene: TRBJ1-5; CDR3 DNA: TGTGCCAGTAAACCCGGGACAAGGGGCGGTCAGCCCCAGCATTTT; CDR3 protein: CASKPGTRGGQPQHF
clone size: few; D gene: NA; V gene: TRBV5-6; J gene: TRBJ2-6; CDR3 DNA: TGTGCCAGCAGCCTGTTGTCTGGGGCCAACGTCCTGACTTTC; CDR3 protein: CASSLLSGANVLTF
clone size: NA; D gene: TRBD1; V gene: TRBV5-4; J gene: TRBJ2-7; CDR3 DNA: TGTGCCAGCAGCCGGACCGGGACAGTTCCCTACGAGCAGTACTTC; CDR3 protein: CASSRTGTVPYEQYF
clone size: NA; D gene: TRBD1; V gene: TRBV11-3; J gene: TRBJ2-3; CDR3 DNA: TGTGCCAGCAGCTTAGACTGGGGACAGGGGGTGCGCTCCGATACGCAGTATTTT; CDR3 protein: CASSLDWGQGVRSDTQYF
clone size: NA; D gene: NA; V gene: TRBV5-1; J gene: TRBJ1-1; CDR3 DNA: TGCGCCAGCAGCCGATCCCCCAGGTCGGGGGATACGGAAGCTTTCTTT; CDR3 protein: CASSRSPRSGDTEAFF
clone size: NA; D gene: TRBD1; V gene: TRBV9; J gene: TRBJ1-6; CDR3 DNA: TGTGCCAGCAGCGTAGGGACAGGGAGGTTAGAATCACCCCTCCACTTT; CDR3 protein: CASSVGTGRLESPLHF
clone size: NA; D gene: TRBD2; V gene: TRBV6-1; J gene: TRBJ2-7; CDR3 DNA: TGTGCCAGCAGTGAAGTTGGGGCCCGGGGGGGCTACGAGCAGTACTTC; CDR3 protein: CASSEVGARGGYEQYF
clone size: NA; D gene: TRBD1; V gene: TRBV7-9; J gene: TRBJ1-1; CDR3 DNA: TGTGCCAGCAGCCCCCGGTCCGGGACAGGGGTGAACACTGAAGCTTTCTTT; CDR3 protein: CASSPRSGTGVNTEAFF
clone size: NA; D gene: TRBD1; V gene: TRBV27; J gene: TRBJ1-1; CDR3 DNA: TGTGCCAGCAGATTCGATCGGACAGGGCGCACTGAAGCTTTCTTT; CDR3 protein: CASRFDRTGRTEAFF
clone size: NA; D gene: TRBD1; V gene: TRBV28; J gene: TRBJ1-5; CDR3 DNA: TGTGCCAGCAGGGGAATAACAGGGGGCGCCGGCAATCAGCCCCAGCATTTT; CDR3 protein: CASRGITGGAGNQPQHF
clone size: NA; D gene: TRBD2; V gene: TRBV6-1; J gene: TRBJ2-7; CDR3 DNA: TGTGCCAGCATCCTTCGGGGGGTAGGTTACTACGAGCAGTACTTC; CDR3 protein: CASILRGVGYYEQYF
clone size: NA; D gene: TRBD1; V gene: TRBV7-2; J gene: TRBJ1-1; CDR3 DNA: TGTGCCAGCAGCTGGCAGGGACAGGTGTTTGAAGCTTTCTTT; CDR3 protein: CASSWQGQVFEAFF
clone size: NA; D gene: NA; V gene: TRBV7-2; J gene: TRBJ1-2; CDR3 DNA: TGTGCCAGCAGCCCAAGGGACTCCAGGGCTGGCTACACCTTC; CDR3 protein: CASSPRDSRAGYTF
clone size: few; D gene: NA; V gene: TRBV5-1; J gene: TRBJ2-1; CDR3 DNA: TGCGCCAGCCACATCTACAATGAGCAGTTCTTC; CDR3 protein: CASHIYNEQFF
clone size: NA; D gene: NA; V gene: TRBV6-6; J gene: TRBJ2-1; CDR3 DNA: TGTGCCAGCGTCGCACCCTACCACAATGAGCAGTTCTTC; CDR3 protein: CASVAPYHNEQFF
clone size: NA; D gene: TRBD2; V gene: TRBV7-9; J gene: TRBJ2-5; CDR3 DNA: TGTGCCAGCAGCCCTGGACTAGTAGCGCAGACCCAGTACTTC; CDR3 protein: CASSPGLVAQTQYF
clone size: few; D gene: NA; V gene: TRBV6-8; J gene: TRBJ2-7; CDR3 DNA: TGTGCCAGCAGTTGTCGGGTTTTGAACGAGCAGTACTTC; CDR3 protein: CASSCRVLNEQYF
clone size: few; D gene: NA; V gene: TRBV6-1; J gene: TRBJ1-5; CDR3 DNA: TGTGCCAGCAGCCCCAAGGACAACCCTCAGCCCCAGCATTTT; CDR3 protein: CASSPKDNPQPQHF
clone size: few; D gene: TRBD1; V gene: TRBV5-4; J gene: TRBJ2-5; CDR3 DNA: TGTGCCAGCAGCTTGTCCGGGACAGTCGGAGAGACCCAGTACTTC; CDR3 protein: CASSLSGTVGETQYF
clone size: NA; D gene: NA; V gene: TRBV6-1; J gene: TRBJ2-2; CDR3 DNA: TGTGCCAGCAGTGTCGGGCGGGCTAGGAGCACCGGGGAGCTGTTTTTT; CDR3 protein: CASSVGRARSTGELFF
clone size: NA; D gene: TRBD1; V gene: TRBV29-1; J gene: TRBJ2-3; CDR3 DNA: TGCAGCGTCGGGGACAGGCCCACAGATACGCAGTATTTT; CDR3 protein: CSVGDRPTDTQYF
clone size: few; D gene: TRBD1; V gene: TRBV6-5; J gene: TRBJ1-6; CDR3 DNA: TGTGCCAGCAGCCGGGACAGGGGGCATTCACCCCTCCACTTT; CDR3 protein: CASSRDRGHSPLHF
clone size: NA; D gene: NA; V gene: TRBV4-2; J gene: TRBJ2-2; CDR3 DNA: TGTGCCAGCAGAAACAGGGTTCCGTCGTACACCGGGGAGCTGTTTTTT; CDR3 protein: CASRNRVPSYTGELFF
clone size: NA; D gene: TRBD1; V gene: TRBV5-6; J gene: TRBJ1-2; CDR3 DNA: TGTGCCAGCAGCCTAAAACAGGGGTTTTACTATGGCTACACCTTC; CDR3 protein: CASSLKQGFYYGYTF
clone size: NA; D gene: TRBD1; V gene: TRBV7-9; J gene: TRBJ1-1; CDR3 DNA: TGTGCCAGCAGCGACCAACGACAGGGAGGCTCTGAAGCTTTCTTT; CDR3 protein: CASSDQRQGGSEAFF